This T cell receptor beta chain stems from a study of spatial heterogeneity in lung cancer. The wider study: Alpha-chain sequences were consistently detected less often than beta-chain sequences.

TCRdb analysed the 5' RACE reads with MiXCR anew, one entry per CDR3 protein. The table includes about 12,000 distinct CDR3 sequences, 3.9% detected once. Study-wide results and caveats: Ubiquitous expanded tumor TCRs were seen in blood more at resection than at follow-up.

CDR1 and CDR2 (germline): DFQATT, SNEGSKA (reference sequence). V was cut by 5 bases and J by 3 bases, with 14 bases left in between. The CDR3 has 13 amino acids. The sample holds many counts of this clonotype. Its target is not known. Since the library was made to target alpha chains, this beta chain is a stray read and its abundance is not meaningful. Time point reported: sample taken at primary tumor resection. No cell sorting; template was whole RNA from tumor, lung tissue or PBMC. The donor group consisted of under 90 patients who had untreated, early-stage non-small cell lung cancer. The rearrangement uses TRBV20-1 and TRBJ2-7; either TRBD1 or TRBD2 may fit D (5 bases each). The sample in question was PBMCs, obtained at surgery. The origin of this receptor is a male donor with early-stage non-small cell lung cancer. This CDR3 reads CSAYRDPRYEQYF. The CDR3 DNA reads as TGCAGTGCTTACCGGGACCCCCGCTACGAGCAGTACTTC.